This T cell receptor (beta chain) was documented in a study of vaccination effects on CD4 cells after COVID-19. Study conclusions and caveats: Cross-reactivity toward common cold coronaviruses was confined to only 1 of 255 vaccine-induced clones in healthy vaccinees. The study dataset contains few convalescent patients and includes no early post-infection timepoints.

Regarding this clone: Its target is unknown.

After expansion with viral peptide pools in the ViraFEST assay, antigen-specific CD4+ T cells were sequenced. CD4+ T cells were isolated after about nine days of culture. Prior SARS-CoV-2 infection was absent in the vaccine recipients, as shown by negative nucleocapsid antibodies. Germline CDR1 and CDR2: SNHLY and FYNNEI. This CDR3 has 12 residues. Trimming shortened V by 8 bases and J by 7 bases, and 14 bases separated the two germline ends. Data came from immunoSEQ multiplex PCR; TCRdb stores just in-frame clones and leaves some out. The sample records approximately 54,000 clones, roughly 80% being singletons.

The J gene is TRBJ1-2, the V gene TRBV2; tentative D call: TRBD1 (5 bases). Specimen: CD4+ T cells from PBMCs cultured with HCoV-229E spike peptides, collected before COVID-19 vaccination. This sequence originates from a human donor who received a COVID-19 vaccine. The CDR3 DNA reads TGTGCCAGCGGCGGGACTCCCTCTGGCTACACCTTC. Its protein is CASGGTPSGYTF.